The sequence of this T cell receptor (beta chain) was determined in a study of blood T cell repertoires in COVID-19. Study in general: The analysed material was cDNA or gDNA that came from T cells, B-cell-depleted T cells, or PBMCs.

This CDR3 comprises 14 residues. Germline lookup yields CDR1 SEHNR and CDR2 FQNEAQ (reference sequence). Trimming cost V 5 bases and J 5 bases; bases outside gene matches: 5. The age range of participants was about 18 to 100 years, with residence in about two dozen US areas. Participants reported their clinical history, and cohort assignment relied on those reports. Original handling: Amplified reference gene primers provided the basis for estimating nucleated cell counts. Profiled with immunoSEQ multiplex PCR; TCRdb holds only in-frame clones, not every one. The V and J calls and clone size are taken from that table; D and trimming were inferred from the DNA. Here the sample spans 200,000 to 300,000 clones, about 87% being singletons.

The chain uses TRBV7-9 and TRBJ1-5; 8 bases agree with TRBD1. This clonotype originated in a woman aged 40 to 55 with acute COVID-19. Input material: PBMCs or T cells enriched from blood (not recorded which). The CDR3 DNA reads TGTGCCAGCAGCCCGGACAGGGCGGATCAGCCCCAGCATTTT. Its protein is CASSPDRADQPQHF. Full variable domain (remainder filled in from reference TRBV7-9 and TRBJ1-5): DTGVSQNPRHKITKRGQNVTFRCDPISEHNRLYWYRQTLGQGPEFLTYFQNEAQLEKSRLLSDRFSAERPKGSFSTLEIQRTEQGDSAMYLCASSPDRADQPQHFGDGTRLSIL.